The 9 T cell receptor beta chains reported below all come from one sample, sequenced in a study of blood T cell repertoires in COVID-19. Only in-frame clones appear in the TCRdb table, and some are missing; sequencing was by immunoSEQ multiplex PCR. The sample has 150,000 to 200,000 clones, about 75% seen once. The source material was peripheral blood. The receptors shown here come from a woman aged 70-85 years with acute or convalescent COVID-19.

The CDR3 DNA reads TGTGCCAGCAGCCGACAGGGCTACGAGCAGTACTTC. Its protein product is CASSRQGYEQYF. The V and J genes are TRBV27 and TRBJ2-7, with TRBD1 identical over 7 bases. The junction had 2 bases not matched to a gene; V was cut back by 6 bases and J by 3 bases. The CDR3 totals 12 residues. The germline gives CDR1 MNHEY, CDR2 SMNVEV (reference sequence).

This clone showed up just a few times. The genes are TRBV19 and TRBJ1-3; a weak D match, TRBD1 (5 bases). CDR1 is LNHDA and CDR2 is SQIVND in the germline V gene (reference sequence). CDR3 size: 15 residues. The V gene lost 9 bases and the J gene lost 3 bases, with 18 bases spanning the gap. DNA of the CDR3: TGTGCCAGCGCCCGGGACGGGGGATATGGAAACACCATATATTTT. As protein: CASARDGGYGNTIYF.

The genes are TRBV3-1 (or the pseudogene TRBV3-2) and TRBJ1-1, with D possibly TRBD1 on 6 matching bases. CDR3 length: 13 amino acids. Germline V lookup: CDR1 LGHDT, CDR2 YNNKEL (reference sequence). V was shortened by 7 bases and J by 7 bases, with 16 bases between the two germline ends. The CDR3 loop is CASNRGANYEAFF. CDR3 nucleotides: TGTGCCAGCAACCGGGGGGCAAACTATGAAGCTTTCTTT.

CDR3 nucleotides: TGTGCCAGCAGCTTTAGTGTCACTGGCGGAACCTACGAGCAGTACTTC. Protein sequence: CASSFSVTGGTYEQYF. The rearrangement uses TRBV7-9 and TRBJ2-7; D not resolved. CDR3 length: 16 amino acids. The V end lost 3 bases, the J end lost 2 bases, and 17 bases lay between the germline ends. CDR1 and CDR2 (germline): SEHNR, FQNEAQ (reference sequence). The entire variable domain, with the rest obtained from reference TRBV7-9 and TRBJ2-7, is as follows: DTGVSQNPRHKITKRGQNVTFRCDPISEHNRLYWYRQTLGQGPEFLTYFQNEAQLEKSRLLSDRFSAERPKGSFSTLEIQRTEQGDSAMYLCASSFSVTGGTYEQYFGPGTRLTVT.

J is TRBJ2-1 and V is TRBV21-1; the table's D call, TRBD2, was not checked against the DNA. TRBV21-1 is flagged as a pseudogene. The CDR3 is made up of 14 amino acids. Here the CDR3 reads CAISGGVIYDEQFF. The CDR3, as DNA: TGTGCCATCTCCGGAGGGGTAATATACGATGAGCAGTTCTTC.

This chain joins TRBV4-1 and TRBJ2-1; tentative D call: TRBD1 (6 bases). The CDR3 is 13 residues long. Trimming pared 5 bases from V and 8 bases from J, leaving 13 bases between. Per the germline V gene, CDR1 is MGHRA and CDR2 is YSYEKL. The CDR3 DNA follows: TGCGCCAGCAGCACATACAGGGCTTATGAGCAGTTCTTC. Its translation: CASSTYRAYEQFF.

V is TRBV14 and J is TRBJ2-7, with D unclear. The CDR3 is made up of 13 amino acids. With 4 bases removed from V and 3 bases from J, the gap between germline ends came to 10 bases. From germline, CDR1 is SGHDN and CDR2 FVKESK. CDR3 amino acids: CASSLSRGYEQYF. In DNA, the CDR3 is TGTGCCAGCAGCCTTTCCAGAGGCTACGAGCAGTACTTC.

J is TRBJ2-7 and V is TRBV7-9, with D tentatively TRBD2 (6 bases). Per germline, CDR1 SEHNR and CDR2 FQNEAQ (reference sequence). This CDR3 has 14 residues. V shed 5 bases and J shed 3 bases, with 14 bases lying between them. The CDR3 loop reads CASSNQDYYYEQYF. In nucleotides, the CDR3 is TGTGCCAGCAGCAATCAGGACTATTACTACGAGCAGTACTTC.

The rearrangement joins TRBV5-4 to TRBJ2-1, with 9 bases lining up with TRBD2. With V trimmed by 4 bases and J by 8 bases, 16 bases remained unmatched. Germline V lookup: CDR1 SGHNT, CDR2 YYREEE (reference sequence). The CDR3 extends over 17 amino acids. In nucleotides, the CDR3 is TGTGCCAGCAGCGCACCACCACTAGCGGGCGGCCTCCATGAGCAGTTCTTC. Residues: CASSAPPLAGGLHEQFF. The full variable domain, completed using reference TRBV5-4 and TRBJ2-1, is ETGVTQSPTHLIKTRGQQVTLRCSSQSGHNTVSWYQQALGQGPQFIFQYYREEENGRGNFPPRFSGLQFPNYSSELNVNALELDDSALYLCASSAPPLAGGLHEQFFGPGTRLTVL.